One and the same sample provided the 22 T cell receptor beta chains below, sequenced in a study of beta chain features in type 1 diabetes. General study findings and limits: The study found moderately but significantly shorter TCRB CDR3s in all four CD4+ subsets of Type 1 diabetes patients.

The antigens these receptors bind are not known. The study reverse transcribed the entire isolated RNA, so it sequenced expressed TCRB transcripts. The assay was immunoSEQ multiplex PCR, and TCRdb's table has in-frame clones only and misses some. The table has hundreds of thousands of clones, roughly an eighth seen once. Sample: naive CD4+ T cells from blood. Receptors originate from a man between 18 and 35 years old with type 1 diabetes.

This clone was seen a few times. This chain connects TRBV9 to TRBJ2-1; D ambiguous. Germline lookup yields CDR1 SGDLS and CDR2 YYNGEE. The CDR3 is 13 residues long. The germline V and J ends were trimmed by 0 bases and 8 bases, with 9 bases remaining between them. The CDR3: CASSVGPPDEQFF. The CDR3, as DNA: TGTGCCAGCAGCGTAGGTCCCCCGGATGAGCAGTTCTTC.

The sample holds a few counts of this clone. The chain uses TRBV7-2 and TRBJ2-3; D remains unclear. In germline, CDR1 is SGHTA, CDR2 FQGNSA. The CDR3 length is 14 residues. V lost 2 bases, J lost 5 bases, and 11 bases lay in between. The CDR3 region is CASSLRNPGDTQYF. In nucleotides, the CDR3 is TGTGCCAGCAGCTTAAGAAATCCAGGAGATACGCAGTATTTT.

The chain links TRBV7-2 to TRBJ1-1; 7 nucleotides line up with TRBD1. With V trimmed by 4 bases and J by 4 bases, 3 bases remained unmatched. Germline CDR1 is SGHTA and CDR2 is FQGNSA. The CDR3 length is 13 residues. The CDR3 region is CASSSQGGTEAFF. The CDR3 nucleotides are TGTGCCAGCAGCTCCCAGGGGGGCACTGAAGCTTTCTTT.

This clone was seen a handful of times. The V and J genes are TRBV7-6 and TRBJ2-3; D possibly matches TRBD1 or TRBD2 (6 bases each). This CDR3 has 17 residues. Germline values: CDR1 SGHVS, CDR2 FNYEAQ. V lost 1 base, J lost 9 bases, and 23 bases lay in between. This CDR3 reads CASSLGKARAIGGTQYF. CDR3 nucleotide sequence: TGTGCCAGCAGCTTAGGAAAGGCGCGTGCCATCGGGGGCACGCAGTATTTT.

This clone appeared a few times. This rearrangement joins TRBV28 to TRBJ1-2; no definite D call. Germline values: CDR1 MDHEN, CDR2 SYDVKM. Trimming pared 3 bases from V and 1 base from J, leaving 15 bases between. The CDR3 sequence is 16 residues long. The CDR3 here is CASSLREPPFNYGYTF. In nucleotides, the CDR3 is TGTGCCAGCAGTTTGAGGGAACCTCCTTTTAACTATGGCTACACCTTC.

The sample holds a few counts of this clone. The rearrangement joins TRBV7-9 to TRBJ2-7, with a weak D call TRBD1 (6 bases). Germline-derived CDR1 and CDR2 are SEHNR and FQNEAQ (reference sequence). V was cut by 0 bases and J by 12 bases, with 18 bases left in between. The CDR3 runs to 14 residues. CDR3 protein: CASSLASEVRGTYF. CDR3 sequence (DNA): TGTGCCAGCAGCTTAGCGAGTGAGGTCAGGGGTACGTACTTC.

This clone turned up a few times. The genes are TRBV5-1 and TRBJ2-5, with D possibly TRBD1 on 6 matching bases. Per germline, CDR1 SGHRS and CDR2 YFSETQ. Trimming shortened V by 2 bases and J by 3 bases, and 11 bases separated the two germline ends. This CDR3 has 14 residues. The CDR3 sequence is CASSLRTAEETQYF. DNA of the CDR3: TGCGCCAGCAGCTTACGGACAGCAGAAGAGACCCAGTACTTC.

This chain links TRBV15 with TRBJ2-5; 7 nucleotides match TRBD1. Losses at the gene ends were 1 base for V and 5 bases for J; bases not matched to a gene: 7. The CDR3 length is 15 residues. CDR1 and CDR2 from the germline V gene are LNHNV and YYDKDF (reference sequence). CDR3 nucleotide sequence: TGTGCCACCAGCAGAGGAGGAAAACAGGGGGAGACCCAGTACTTC. It yields the protein CATSRGGKQGETQYF. The variable domain in full, completed from reference TRBV15 and TRBJ2-5, reads DAMVIQNPRYQVTQFGKPVTLSCSQTLNHNVMYWYQQKSSQAPKLLFHYYDKDFNNEADTPDNFQSRRPNTSFCFLDIRSPGLGDTAMYLCATSRGGKQGETQYFGPGTRLLVL.

This clone was seen only a few times. The V and J genes are TRBV13 and TRBJ2-1; a possible D gene is TRBD2 (5 bases). Germline CDR1 and CDR2: PRHDT and FYEKMQ (reference sequence). V lost 5 bases to trimming and J lost 4 bases, with 15 bases between them. The CDR3 loop spans 15 amino acids. CDR3 region: CASSPLARGYNEQFF. The CDR3 DNA sequence: TGTGCCAGCAGCCCTCTAGCTCGAGGTTACAATGAGCAGTTCTTC.

This clone has only a few counts. The CDR3 sequence: CASRALAGGHGELFF. CDR3 bases: TGCGCCAGCAGGGCCCTAGCGGGAGGACACGGGGAGCTGTTTTTT. The V gene is TRBV5-1, the J gene TRBJ2-2, with 11 bases identical to TRBD2. In germline, CDR1 is SGHRS, CDR2 YFSETQ. Trimming took 5 bases from V and 7 from J; bases not matched to a gene: 7. The CDR3 contains 15 residues.

A few counts support this clone. Distinct nucleotide sequences in the sample also encode this CDR3. The chain combines TRBV30 with TRBJ1-5, with a tentative D call TRBD1 (6 bases). The germline V gene encodes CDR1 GTSNPN and CDR2 SVGIG (reference sequence). CDR3 length: 13 amino acids. V shed 1 base and J shed 2 bases, with 6 bases lying between them. The CDR3 spells CAWSAGGNQPQHF. CDR3 bases: TGTGCCTGGAGTGCAGGGGGCAATCAGCCCCAGCATTTT.

This chain joins TRBV29-1 and TRBJ1-2; 7 bases match TRBD1. CDR1 is SQVTM, CDR2 ANQGSEA, per germline. The length of the CDR3 is 14 residues. J was trimmed by 4 bases and V by 3 bases; bases with no gene match: 8. CDR3 nucleotide sequence: TGCAGCGTTGAGCAAGTGAACAGGGGCTATGGCTACACCTTC. It codes for CSVEQVNRGYGYTF.

This clone showed up just a few times. The rearrangement joins TRBV29-1 to TRBJ2-1; 8 nucleotides line up with TRBD2. Germline loops: CDR1 SQVTM, CDR2 ANQGSEA. The V segment lost 6 bases and the J segment 9 bases; nucleotides outside the gene matches: 10. CDR3 size: 13 residues. The CDR3, as DNA: TGCAGCGTGGCCGGCCCCGGGGGGGGTGAGCAGTTCTTC. Protein: CSVAGPGGGEQFF.

The rearrangement links TRBV15 to TRBJ1-4, with unresolved D. Trimming pared 1 base from V and 7 bases from J, leaving 10 bases between. The CDR3 is 14 residues long. Germline CDR1 LNHNV, CDR2 YYDKDF (reference sequence). This CDR3 is CATSRGEPTEKLFF. The CDR3 bases are TGTGCCACCAGCAGAGGGGAGCCGACTGAAAAACTGTTTTTT.

This clone has only a few counts. The rearrangement joins TRBV11-2 to TRBJ2-1, with TRBD1 matching 10 bases. Germline V lookup: CDR1 SGHAT, CDR2 FQNNGV. The CDR3 covers 15 residues. V shed 4 bases, J shed 8 bases, and the junction held 8 bases outside the gene matches. CDR3 sequence reads: CASSSLRDRGYEQFF. CDR3 sequence (DNA): TGTGCCAGCAGCTCCCTCCGGGACAGGGGTTATGAGCAGTTCTTC.

The chain couples TRBV5-1 to TRBJ2-1, with D possibly matching TRBD2 (6 bases). This CDR3 region has 17 residues. From germline, CDR1 is SGHRS and CDR2 YFSETQ. The V gene lost 4 bases and the J gene lost 2 bases, with 19 bases spanning the gap. The CDR3 sequence: CASSRGDSSGPYNEQFF. In nucleotides, the CDR3 is TGCGCCAGCAGCCGCGGGGACTCCAGTGGGCCCTACAATGAGCAGTTCTTC.

The chain couples TRBV5-4 to TRBJ2-3; TRBD2 matches 8 bases. The CDR3 sequence is 15 residues long. The germline V gene encodes CDR1 SGHNT and CDR2 YYREEE (reference sequence). With 2 bases clipped from V and 1 base from J, the junction kept 3 bases outside the gene matches. The CDR3 nucleotides are TGTGCCAGCAGCTTTCGGGAGGGCGGCACAGATACGCAGTATTTT. Translation gives CASSFREGGTDTQYF.

The gene calls are TRBV4-2 and TRBJ2-1, with a tentative D call TRBD2 (5 bases). V lost 1 base, J lost 13 bases, and 17 bases lay in between. Germline CDR1 LGHNA, CDR2 YNFKEQ. The CDR3 covers 14 residues. CDR3 amino acids: CASSQGGSPPGQFF. Written as DNA, the CDR3 is TGTGCCAGCAGCCAAGGGGGAAGCCCCCCGGGACAGTTCTTC.

V gene TRBV28 combines with J gene TRBJ2-1, with D perhaps matching TRBD1 (5 bases). Trimming took 6 bases from V and 4 from J, leaving 16 bases between them. The germline V gene encodes CDR1 MDHEN and CDR2 SYDVKM. This CDR3 has 15 amino acids. DNA of the CDR3: TGTGCCAGCAGCCAGGGCCCCCCACAGTACAATGAGCAGTTCTTC. It is translated as CASSQGPPQYNEQFF.

CDR3 DNA sequence: TGCGCCAGCAGCTTGGAAGGGTCCAATGAGCAGTTCTTC. Amino acid sequence: CASSLEGSNEQFF. The V and J genes are TRBV5-1 and TRBJ2-1; D not certain. Germline-derived CDR1 and CDR2 are SGHRS and YFSETQ. This CDR3 is built from 13 residues. Deletions cut 0 bases from V and 6 bases from J, with 7 bases between.

There are a few counts of this clone. The V gene is TRBV5-1, the J gene TRBJ1-1; 7 nucleotides agree with TRBD1. V shed 6 bases, J shed 3 bases, and the junction held 8 bases outside the gene matches. The CDR3 has 14 amino acids. Per the germline V gene, CDR1 is SGHRS and CDR2 is YFSETQ. CDR3 residues: CASTLGDRYTEAFF. DNA of the CDR3: TGCGCCAGCACCCTGGGGGACAGATACACTGAAGCTTTCTTT. Drawing the rest from reference TRBV5-1 and TRBJ1-1, the complete variable domain is KAGVTQTPRYLIKTRGQQVTLSCSPISGHRSVSWYQQTPGQGLQFLFEYFSETQRNKGNFPGRFSGRQFSNSRSEMNVSTLELGDSALYLCASTLGDRYTEAFFGQGTRLTVV.

The rearrangement links TRBV7-6 to TRBJ1-1; TRBD1 agrees at 7 bases. After removal of 2 bases from V and 0 bases from J, the junction contained 3 bases not matched to a gene. The germline CDR1 and CDR2 sequences are SGHVS and FNYEAQ. There are 15 residues in the CDR3. The CDR3 coding sequence is TGTGCCAGCAGCTTAATGACAGGGATGAACACTGAAGCTTTCTTT. This translates into CASSLMTGMNTEAFF.